The 21 T cell receptor beta chains below were found in one sample sequenced in a study of CXCR3-negative and CXCR3-positive naive CD8 T cells. 5' RACE with UMI labels generated the TRB cDNA libraries. TCRdb re-analyzed the 5' RACE reads; it lists each CDR3 protein once, without DNA. The data include some 22,000 distinct CDR3 sequences; the top ten clones carry less than 5%. Sequenced: naive CXCR3- CD8+ T cells from blood. Subset indicated: CD45RO-CCR7+CD27+CD95- naive CD8+ T cells lacking CXCR3 (TNR3-). Receptor source: a human donor in good health. Some clones in this sample may be carry-over from other donors' samples.

The genes are TRBV29-1 and TRBJ2-7. Germline CDR1 SQVTM, CDR2 ANQGSEA. CDR3 length: 14 residues. This chain's CDR3 is CSVEVVGNSYEQYF.

This clonotype counts as medium-sized by frequency. The V and J genes are TRBV6-2 or TRBV6-3 and TRBJ2-5; lacking DNA, the TRBD1 call made by TCRdb goes unchecked. Looked up from germline, CDR1 is MNHEY and CDR2 is SVGEGT. This CDR3 spans 17 amino acids. The CDR3 reads CASSYSWDSRQQETQYF.

The V and J genes are TRBV5-1 and TRBJ2-7; TCRdb gives TRBD1 as the D gene, but with no DNA this cannot be confirmed. Germline CDR1 is SGHRS and CDR2 is YFSETQ. The CDR3 extends over 14 amino acids. CDR3 in amino acids: CASSLGQGIYEQYF.

The chain is built from TRBV5-6 and TRBJ1-2. The CDR3 consists of 14 residues. Germline loops: CDR1 SGHDT, CDR2 YYEEEE. CDR3 loop: CASSFGPSNYGYTF. Complete variable domain (other parts from reference TRBV5-6 and TRBJ1-2): DAGVTQSPTHLIKTRGQQVTLRCSPKSGHDTVSWYQQALGQGPQFIFQYYEEEERQRGNFPDRFSGHQFPNYSSELNVNALLLGDSALYLCASSFGPSNYGYTFGSGTRLTVV.

J is TRBJ2-7 and V is TRBV7-8. CDR1 and CDR2 (germline): SGHVS, FQNEAQ. The CDR3 covers 14 residues. The CDR3 loop is CASSFGQGTYEQYF.

This chain joins TRBV28 and TRBJ2-3; TCRdb selects TRBD2, and the lack of DNA leaves this call unchecked. CDR1 is MDHEN and CDR2 is SYDVKM in the germline V gene. This CDR3 is built from 14 residues. The CDR3 is CASSLLAHTDTQYF.

The gene calls are TRBV29-1 and TRBJ2-1; TCRdb reports TRBD1, a call that lacks DNA to check it against. The CDR3 length is 14 residues. CDR1 is SQVTM, CDR2 ANQGSEA, per germline. CDR3 in amino acids: CSVGGSQIYNEQFF.

The chain's CDR3 is CSVRGAGGRSYNEQFF. The chain recombines TRBV29-1 with TRBJ2-1; no DNA is available, so the TRBD1 call from TCRdb remains unchecked. CDR1 and CDR2 from the germline V gene are SQVTM and ANQGSEA. The CDR3 runs 16 residues.

The genes are TRBV18 and TRBJ2-7; the D call from TCRdb, TRBD2, cannot be confirmed without DNA. The CDR3 is 14 amino acids. Germline V gives CDR1 KGHSH, CDR2 LQKENI. The CDR3 loop is CASSEGVSRYEQYF.

This clonotype counts as medium-sized (0.01 to 0.1%) by frequency. The gene calls are TRBV4-1 and TRBJ2-1; TCRdb reports TRBD1, a call that lacks DNA to check it against. This CDR3 contains 15 residues. In germline, CDR1 is MGHRA, CDR2 YSYEKL. The CDR3: CASSQERGAGNEQFF.

The genes are TRBV12-3 or TRBV12-4 and TRBJ1-3. The CDR3 spans 16 residues. The chain's CDR3 is CASTIITSGFGNTIYF.

The chain carries TRBV28 and TRBJ1-1; TCRdb proposes TRBD1, but this gene call is untestable without DNA. CDR3 length: 14 residues. CDR1 is MDHEN and CDR2 is SYDVKM in the germline V gene. The CDR3 protein is CASSLQGLNTEAFF.

This chain connects TRBV20-1 to TRBJ2-7. Germline V gene sequence: CDR1 DFQATT, CDR2 SNEGSKA (reference sequence). The CDR3 loop spans 14 amino acids. This CDR3 reads CSASDADGAYEQYF.

This rearrangement joins TRBV7-2 to TRBJ2-2; the D call from TCRdb, TRBD2, cannot be confirmed without DNA. The germline gives CDR1 SGHTA, CDR2 FQGNSA. This CDR3 contains 18 residues. The CDR3 region is CASSLRDRLAGDTGELFF.

This clonotype is called large based on its frequency. The CDR3 is CSVSQGAFYEQYF. V and J are TRBV29-1 and TRBJ2-7; the TCRdb call, TRBD1, lacks DNA for checking. This CDR3 contains 13 residues. Germline values: CDR1 SQVTM, CDR2 ANQGSEA.

The V gene is TRBV30, the J gene TRBJ2-7; TCRdb's assignment of TRBD1 cannot be checked, as there is no DNA. CDR3 length equals 13 residues. The V gene's germline CDR1 is GTSNPN and CDR2 SVGIG (reference sequence). The CDR3 is CAWRGDNSYEQYF.

The V call is TRBV5-1, the J call TRBJ2-3; TCRdb's D call, TRBD1, is unchecked because there is no DNA. CDR1 and CDR2 (germline): SGHRS, YFSETQ. The CDR3 runs to 13 residues. CDR3 amino acids: CASTPGWGDTQYF. The full variable domain, in which reference TRBV5-1 and TRBJ2-3 provide the parts outside the CDR3, is KAGVTQTPRYLIKTRGQQVTLSCSPISGHRSVSWYQQTPGQGLQFLFEYFSETQRNKGNFPGRFSGRQFSNSRSEMNVSTLELGDSALYLCASTPGWGDTQYFGPGTRLTVL.

The V gene is TRBV29-1, the J gene TRBJ1-1. The germline V gene encodes CDR1 SQVTM and CDR2 ANQGSEA. The CDR3 runs 15 residues. The CDR3: CSAKQSHARNTEAFF.

V is TRBV18 and J is TRBJ2-5; TCRdb's D call of TRBD2 is untestable without DNA. Germline CDR1 KGHSH, CDR2 LQKENI. The CDR3 loop spans 16 amino acids. The CDR3 loop reads CASSPPRVPEGETQYF. The entire variable domain, with the rest obtained from reference TRBV18 and TRBJ2-5, is as follows: NAGVMQNPRHLVRRRGQEARLRCSPMKGHSHVYWYRQLPEEGLKFMVYLQKENIIDESGMPKERFSAEFPKEGPSILRIQQVVRGDSAAYFCASSPPRVPEGETQYFGPGTRLLVL.

The chain has TRBV7-8 and TRBJ2-7. Germline V gives CDR1 SGHVS, CDR2 FQNEAQ. CDR3 length equals 14 residues. The CDR3 reads CASSLEVVGYEQYF.

J is TRBJ2-7 and V is TRBV7-8; TCRdb reports TRBD1, a call that lacks DNA to check it against. Germline V gives CDR1 SGHVS, CDR2 FQNEAQ. This CDR3 spans 14 amino acids. CDR3 amino acids: CASSSSGISYEQYF.